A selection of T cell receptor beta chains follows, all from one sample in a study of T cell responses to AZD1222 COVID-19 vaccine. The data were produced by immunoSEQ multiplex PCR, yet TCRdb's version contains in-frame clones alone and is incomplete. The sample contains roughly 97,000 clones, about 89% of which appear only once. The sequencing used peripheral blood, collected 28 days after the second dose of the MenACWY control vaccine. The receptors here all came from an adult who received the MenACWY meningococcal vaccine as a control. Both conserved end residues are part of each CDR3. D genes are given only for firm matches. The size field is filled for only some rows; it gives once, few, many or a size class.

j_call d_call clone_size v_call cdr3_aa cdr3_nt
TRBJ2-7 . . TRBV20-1 CSASSGKGFHEQYF TGCAGTGCTAGTTCAGGGAAGGGGTTCCACGAGCAGTACTTC
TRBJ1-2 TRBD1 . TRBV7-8 CASSPETGGLGYTF TGTGCCAGCAGCCCCGAGACAGGGGGGCTCGGCTACACCTTC
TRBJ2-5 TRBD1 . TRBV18 CASSPEVTGGEYF TGTGCCAGCTCACCAGAAGTAACAGGGGGCGAGTACTTC
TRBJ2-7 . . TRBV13 CASSRTESSYEQYF TGTGCCAGCAGCAGGACCGAGAGCTCCTACGAGCAGTACTTC
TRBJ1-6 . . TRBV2 CASEQSPSYNSPLHF TGTGCCAGTGAACAGAGCCCCTCCTATAATTCACCCCTCCACTTT
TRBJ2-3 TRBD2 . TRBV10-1 CASSGLAGQVGTQYF TGCGCCAGCAGTGGACTAGCGGGGCAAGTCGGTACGCAGTATTTT
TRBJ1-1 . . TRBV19 CASSIRRGVDTEAFF TGTGCCAGTAGTATACGTCGGGGGGTGGACACTGAAGCTTTCTTT
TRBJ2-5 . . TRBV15 CATSRDGRDQYF TGTGCCACCAGCAGAGATGGACGGGACCAGTACTTC
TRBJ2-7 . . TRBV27 CASGPNGGPYEQYF TGTGCCAGCGGCCCCAACGGCGGGCCCTACGAGCAGTACTTC
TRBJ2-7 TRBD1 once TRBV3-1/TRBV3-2 CASSARTGNNEQYF TGTGCCAGCAGCGCCAGGACAGGGAACAACGAGCAGTACTTC
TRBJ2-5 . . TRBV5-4 CASSLGGARETQYF TGTGCCAGCAGCTTGGGGGGGGCTCGGGAGACCCAGTACTTC
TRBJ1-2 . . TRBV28 CASGGEVEGYTF TGTGCCAGCGGCGGGGAGGTGGAGGGCTACACCTTC
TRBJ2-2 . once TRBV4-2 CASSQARGTGELFF TGTGCCAGCAGCCAAGCTAGGGGGACCGGGGAGCTGTTTTTT
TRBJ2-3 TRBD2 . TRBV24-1 CATSDFGGSGDTQYF TGTGCCACCAGTGATTTTGGGGGTAGCGGGGATACGCAGTATTTT
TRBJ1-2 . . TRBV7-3 CASSLYGSEDGYTF TGTGCCAGCAGCTTGTACGGTTCTGAGGATGGCTACACCTTC
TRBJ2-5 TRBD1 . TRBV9 CASSGLTGGAGETQYF TGTGCCAGCAGCGGGTTGACAGGGGGCGCTGGAGAGACCCAGTACTTC
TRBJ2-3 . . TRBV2 CASGRLLSTDTQYF TGTGCCAGCGGTAGGCTCCTGAGCACAGATACGCAGTATTTT
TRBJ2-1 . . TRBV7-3 CASSLMYYNEQFF TGTGCCAGCAGCTTAATGTACTACAATGAGCAGTTCTTC
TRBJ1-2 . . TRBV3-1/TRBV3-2 CASSPTTTLQGYTF TGTGCCAGCAGCCCCACTACAACCTTACAGGGCTACACCTTC
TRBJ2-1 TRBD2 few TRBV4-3 CASSQALGGNEQFF TGCGCCAGCAGCCAAGCCCTGGGGGGGAATGAGCAGTTCTTC
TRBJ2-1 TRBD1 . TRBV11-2 CASSPPGTGKYNEQFF TGTGCCAGCAGCCCACCCGGGACAGGGAAATACAATGAGCAGTTCTTC
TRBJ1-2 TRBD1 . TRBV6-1 CASSEQGADGYTF TGTGCCAGCAGTGAACAGGGGGCGGATGGCTACACCTTC
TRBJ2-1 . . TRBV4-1 CASSGGPSYNEQFF TGCGCCAGCAGCGGGGGGCCCTCCTACAATGAGCAGTTCTTC
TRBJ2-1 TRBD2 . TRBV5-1 CASSKLAGGLNEQFF TGCGCCAGCAGCAAACTAGCGGGGGGACTCAATGAGCAGTTCTTC
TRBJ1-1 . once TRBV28 CASSIQADTEAFF TGTGCCAGCAGTATTCAGGCGGACACTGAAGCTTTCTTT
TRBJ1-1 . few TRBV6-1 CASSDRQEEAFF TGTGCCAGCAGTGACCGACAGGAGGAAGCTTTCTTT
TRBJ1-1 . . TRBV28 CASSLSSGAYEAFF TGTGCCAGCAGTTTATCCTCAGGGGCTTATGAAGCTTTCTTT
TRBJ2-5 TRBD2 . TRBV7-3 CASSLKRLAGAPLYF TGTGCCAGCAGCTTAAAAAGACTAGCGGGGGCCCCTCTGTACTTC
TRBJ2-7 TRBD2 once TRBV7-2 CASSFGGGATDQYF TGTGCCAGCAGCTTCGGCGGGGGGGCGACGGACCAGTACTTC
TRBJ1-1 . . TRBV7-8 CASSLSGRAHEAFF TGTGCCAGCAGCTTAAGCGGCAGGGCCCATGAAGCTTTCTTT
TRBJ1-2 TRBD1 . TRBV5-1 CASSLGDRGNYGYTF TGCGCCAGCAGCTTGGGGGACAGGGGGAACTATGGCTACACCTTC
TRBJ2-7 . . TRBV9 CASSGGDGTQYF TGTGCCAGCAGCGGGGGTGACGGGACGCAGTACTTC
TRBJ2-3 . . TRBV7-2 CASSLARPDTQYF TGTGCCAGCAGCTTAGCCCGGCCGGATACGCAGTATTTT
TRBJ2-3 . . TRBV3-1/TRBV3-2 CASSLHRQSSTDTQYF TGTGCCAGCAGCCTTCACCGACAGAGCAGCACAGATACGCAGTATTTT
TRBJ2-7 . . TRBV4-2 CASSEGGVPPNEQYF TGTGCCAGCAGCGAGGGGGGGGTTCCCCCCAACGAGCAGTACTTC
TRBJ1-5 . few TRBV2 CASSGTDSNQPQHF TGTGCCAGCAGTGGGACGGACAGCAATCAGCCCCAGCATTTT
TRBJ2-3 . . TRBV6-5 CASSYSTAGIKDTQYF TGTGCCAGCAGTTACTCGACGGCGGGGATTAAGGATACGCAGTATTTT
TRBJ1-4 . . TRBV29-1 CSAQRATNEKLFF TGCAGCGCACAGCGTGCAACTAATGAAAAACTGTTTTTT
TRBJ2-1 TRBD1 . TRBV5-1 CASSHGTGDYNEQFF TGCGCCAGCAGTCACGGGACAGGGGACTACAATGAGCAGTTCTTC
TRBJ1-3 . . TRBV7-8 CASYAPSSGNTIYF TGTGCCAGCTACGCCCCCAGCTCTGGAAACACCATATATTTT
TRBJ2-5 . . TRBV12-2 CASRLKPVQETQYF TGTGCAAGTCGCTTAAAGCCTGTTCAAGAGACCCAGTACTTC
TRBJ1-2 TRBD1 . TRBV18 CASSAGQNYGYTF TGTGCCAGCTCAGCGGGACAGAACTATGGCTACACCTTC
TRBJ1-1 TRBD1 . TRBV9 CASSGWTGPEGVGAFF TGTGCCAGCAGCGGATGGACAGGGCCTGAAGGGGTTGGAGCTTTCTTT
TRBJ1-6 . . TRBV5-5 CASSLLMTAEALHF TGTGCCAGCAGCTTGCTGATGACCGCCGAAGCCCTCCACTTT
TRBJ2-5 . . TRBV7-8 CASSYPHGQAIRQTQYF TGTGCCAGCAGCTATCCCCATGGCCAAGCGATTAGACAGACCCAGTACTTC
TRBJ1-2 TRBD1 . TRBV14 CASSQTRGFGYTF TGTGCCAGCAGCCAGACCAGGGGGTTTGGCTACACCTTC
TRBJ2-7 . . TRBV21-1 CASSKAGVRSSYEQYF TGTGCCAGCAGCAAAGCGGGAGTCCGAAGCTCCTACGAGCAGTACTTC
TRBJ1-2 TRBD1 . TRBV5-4 CASSSGQGNYGYTF TGTGCCAGCAGCTCCGGACAGGGGAACTATGGCTACACCTTC
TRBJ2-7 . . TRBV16 CASSQSRAGAVYEQYF TGTGCCAGCAGCCAATCGAGGGCGGGGGCCGTCTACGAGCAGTACTTC
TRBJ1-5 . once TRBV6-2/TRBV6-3 CASSYLGGNQPQHF TGTGCCAGCAGTTACTTAGGGGGCAATCAGCCCCAGCATTTT
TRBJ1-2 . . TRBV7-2 CASSLGNGNYGYTF TGTGCCAGCAGCTTAGGAAACGGTAACTATGGCTACACCTTC
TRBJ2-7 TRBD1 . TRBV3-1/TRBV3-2 CASSGNRGLEPYEQYF TGTGCCAGCAGCGGAAACAGGGGGCTGGAACCCTACGAGCAGTACTTC
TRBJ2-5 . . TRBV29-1 CSVEEKLYQETQYF TGCAGCGTTGAAGAAAAGTTGTACCAAGAGACCCAGTACTTC
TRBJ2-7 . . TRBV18 CASSPVDSYEQYF TGTGCCAGCTCACCAGTGGATTCCTACGAGCAGTACTTC
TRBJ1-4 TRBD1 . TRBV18 CASSPGQGQGEKLFF TGTGCCAGCTCACCTGGACAGGGGCAGGGGGAAAAACTGTTTTTT